One sample yielded the 31 T cell receptor beta chains listed below, sequenced in a study of identical twins. TCRdb fed the 5' RACE reads into MiXCR, producing one record per CDR3 protein. Here the sample spans 200,000 or so distinct CDR3 sequences, more than 15% being singletons. These data were also reused for a study on T cells expressing NK-cell markers.

Material for sequencing was CD8+ T cells sorted from blood. The receptors shown here come from a woman under 30 in good health.

This sequence joins TRBV10-2 and TRBJ2-2, with unresolved D. The CDR3 extends over 13 amino acids. The germline gives CDR1 WSHSY, CDR2 SAAADI. V lost 8 bases to trimming and J lost 1 base, with 8 bases between them. CDR3 region: CASGLQNTGELFF. CDR3 nucleotide sequence: TGCGCCAGCGGTTTACAGAACACCGGGGAGCTGTTTTTT.

The J gene is TRBJ2-7, the V gene TRBV12-3 or TRBV12-4, with 8 bases aligning to TRBD1. J was trimmed by 3 bases and V by 5 bases; bases with no gene match: 9. The CDR3 has 15 residues. The CDR3, as DNA: TGTGCCAGCAGTGGGACCCGGACAGGGCACTACGAGCAGTACTTC. This sequence encodes CASSGTRTGHYEQYF.

This clonotype has ten or more counts. Here the CDR3 reads CASSHAYTGDEQFF. CDR3 sequence (DNA): TGTGCCAGCAGCCACGCCTATACAGGGGATGAGCAGTTCTTC. This chain uses TRBV3-1 with TRBJ2-1, with 7 bases matching TRBD1. The CDR3 is 14 amino acids. CDR1 is LGHDT and CDR2 is YNNKEL in the germline V gene (reference sequence). V lost 3 bases, J lost 8 bases, and 7 bases stayed unmatched.

This clonotype was detected only a few times. The chain uses TRBV4-1 and TRBJ2-7, with unresolved D. Germline CDR1 MGHRA, CDR2 YSYEKL. V dropped 1 base and J dropped 3 bases, with 7 bases sitting between them. CDR3 length: 13 amino acids. The CDR3 is CASSQGRIYEQYF. DNA of the CDR3: TGCGCCAGCAGCCAAGGCAGGATCTACGAGCAGTACTTC.

This clonotype was seen only a few times. The chain employs TRBV24-1 and TRBJ2-5; 10 bases align to TRBD1. CDR1 and CDR2 from the germline V gene are KGHDR and SFDVKD. This CDR3 has 16 residues. V shed 3 bases and J 1 base; nucleotides not matched to a gene: 4. This chain's CDR3 is CATSDPGQGGQETQYF. Written as DNA, the CDR3 is TGTGCCACCAGTGATCCCGGACAGGGGGGCCAAGAGACCCAGTACTTC.

This chain joins TRBV5-1 and TRBJ1-2; D is uncertain. CDR3 length: 16 amino acids. Between the trimmed V and J ends, which lost 0 bases and 5 bases, there was a span of 17 bases. The germline gives CDR1 SGHRS, CDR2 YFSETQ. The CDR3 sequence: CASSLGYQESLYGYTF. The CDR3 DNA sequence: TGCGCCAGCAGCTTGGGATATCAGGAATCTTTATATGGCTACACCTTC. The full variable domain, rest sourced from reference TRBV5-1 and TRBJ1-2, is KAGVTQTPRYLIKTRGQQVTLSCSPISGHRSVSWYQQTPGQGLQFLFEYFSETQRNKGNFPGRFSGRQFSNSRSEMNVSTLELGDSALYLCASSLGYQESLYGYTFGSGTRLTVV.

The CDR3 spells CASGSQLGELFF. CDR3 DNA sequence: TGTGCTAGTGGCTCACAGCTTGGGGAGCTGTTTTTT. The chain is built from TRBV12-5 and TRBJ2-2, with D uncertain. The V end was cut by 6 bases, the J end by 8 bases, with 10 bases between. The CDR3 sequence is 12 residues long. Germline V CDR1 and CDR2: LGHNT, FRNRAP. The variable domain in full, with the rest retrieved from reference TRBV12-5 and TRBJ2-2, is DARVTQTPRHKVTEMGQEVTMRCQPILGHNTVFWYRQTMMQGLELLAYFRNRAPLDDSGMPKDRFSAEMPDATLATLKIQPSEPRDSAVYFCASGSQLGELFFGEGSRLTVL.

The chain employs TRBV7-9 and TRBJ2-3, with 8 bases lining up with TRBD1. This CDR3 spans 15 amino acids. The germline V gene encodes CDR1 SEHNR and CDR2 FQNEAQ (reference sequence). V trimming: 3 bases; J trimming: 7 bases; junction bases outside the gene matches: 9. The CDR3 region has the DNA TGTGCCAGCAGCTTGGGCCAGGGGGCGTTTAATACGCAGTATTTT. The encoded protein is CASSLGQGAFNTQYF.

V and J are TRBV27 and TRBJ1-2; 8 bases map to TRBD1. This CDR3 contains 13 residues. V shed 6 bases and J 3 bases; nucleotides not matched to a gene: 3. Looked up from germline, CDR1 is MNHEY and CDR2 is SMNVEV (reference sequence). CDR3 sequence: CASSTGGYYGYTF. The CDR3 coding sequence is TGTGCCAGCAGCACAGGGGGGTACTATGGCTACACCTTC.

The chain uses TRBV7-9 and TRBJ2-1, with TRBD2 matching 7 bases. Germline assignment: CDR1 SEHNR and CDR2 FQNEAQ (reference sequence). The CDR3 sequence is 15 residues long. V gave up 1 base and J gave up 8 bases; unmatched junction bases: 8. CDR3 amino acids: CASSLVGGLVDEQFF. In DNA, the CDR3 is TGTGCCAGCAGCTTAGTGGGAGGGCTAGTGGATGAGCAGTTCTTC.

The genes are TRBV7-9 and TRBJ1-5, with unresolved D. Trimming stripped 4 bases from V and 9 bases from J, with 10 bases between. The CDR3 runs 12 residues. Germline assignment: CDR1 SEHNR and CDR2 FQNEAQ (reference sequence). CDR3 nucleotide sequence: TGTGCCAGCAGCTCAGCCGGCGGGCCCCAGCATTTT. Translated, it gives CASSSAGGPQHF.

This chain's CDR3 is CASSPYAGSYGYTF. CDR3 DNA: TGTGCCAGCAGCCCATACGCAGGGAGCTATGGCTACACCTTC. The V call is TRBV12-3 or TRBV12-4, the J call TRBJ1-2; D possibly corresponds to TRBD1 (5 bases). The CDR3 covers 14 residues. Trimming cost V 6 bases and J 4 bases, with 15 bases left between them.

This clonotype was found a few times. This chain uses TRBV12-5 with TRBJ1-1, with 7 bases fitting TRBD1. This CDR3 has 15 residues. V lost 6 bases, J lost 0 bases, and 7 bases stayed unmatched. Germline CDR1 LGHNT, CDR2 FRNRAP. The CDR3 DNA reads TGTGCTAGTGGCTCTGGGACAGTCATGAACACTGAAGCTTTCTTT. Amino acids: CASGSGTVMNTEAFF.

This sequence joins TRBV27 and TRBJ2-3; D possibly matches TRBD1 or TRBD2 (6 bases each). Trimming left V 2 bases short and J 0 bases short, with 12 bases between. This CDR3 has 16 residues. CDR1 is MNHEY, CDR2 SMNVEV, per germline (reference sequence). DNA of the CDR3: TGTGCCAGCAGTTTAAACGGGGGCCTTAGCACAGATACGCAGTATTTT. Protein product: CASSLNGGLSTDTQYF.

This chain connects TRBV12-3 or TRBV12-4 to TRBJ2-2, with 8 nucleotides matching TRBD2. The CDR3 extends over 17 amino acids. The junction had 13 bases not matched to a gene; V was cut back by 6 bases and J by 4 bases. Here the CDR3 DNA reads TGTGCCAGCAGCAGTCTGTCGGGAGGGCCGGGCACCGGGGAGCTGTTTTTT. This encodes CASSSLSGGPGTGELFF.

The rearrangement links TRBV12-3 or TRBV12-4 to TRBJ2-7, with D maybe TRBD1 (5 bases). This CDR3 is 14 amino acids long. With 6 bases removed from V and 4 bases from J, the gap between germline ends came to 16 bases. The DNA of the CDR3 is TGTGCCAGCAGCATGGGGCAGGGTGGGTACGAGCAGTACTTC. As protein: CASSMGQGGYEQYF.

This clonotype was detected a few times. The CDR3, as DNA: TGTGCCAGCAGCTTACCTCTCATGACTTCTAGCACAGATACGCAGTATTTT. This gives the protein CASSLPLMTSSTDTQYF. The V and J genes are TRBV7-2 and TRBJ2-3; unclear D gene. Germline V lookup: CDR1 SGHTA, CDR2 FQGNSA. V was clipped by 2 bases and J by 0 bases, with 15 bases between them. The CDR3 runs 17 residues.

This clonotype was seen only a few times. This chain connects TRBV3-1 to TRBJ2-3; TRBD1 matches 10 bases. This CDR3 is built from 17 residues. Per germline, CDR1 LGHDT and CDR2 YNNKEL (reference sequence). V lost 2 bases, J lost 0 bases, and 5 bases stayed unmatched. The CDR3 DNA sequence: TGTGCCAGCAGCCAAAGGGACAGGGGCCTTAGCACAGATACGCAGTATTTT. As protein: CASSQRDRGLSTDTQYF.

This clonotype has more than one count but fewer than ten. The genes are TRBV5-6 and TRBJ2-3; TRBD2 matches 10 bases. The junction had 6 bases not matched to a gene; V was cut back by 0 bases and J by 2 bases. Germline V gene data show CDR1 as SGHDT and CDR2 as YYEEEE. This CDR3 region has 17 residues. The CDR3 here is CASSLAGSGRITDTQYF. CDR3 coding DNA: TGTGCCAGCAGCTTGGCCGGTAGCGGGAGGATCACAGATACGCAGTATTTT.

The chain uses TRBV4-1 and TRBJ2-3; D may match TRBD1 or TRBD2 (5 bases each). Germline values: CDR1 MGHRA, CDR2 YSYEKL. The CDR3 is 16 residues long. Deletions cut 2 bases from V and 6 bases from J, with 18 bases between. In nucleotides, the CDR3 is TGCGCCAGCAGCCAATCCGGGACGGGACCCTCGGATACGCAGTATTTT. This gives the protein CASSQSGTGPSDTQYF.

This clonotype was seen only a few times. The rearrangement uses TRBV6-1 and TRBJ2-4; D is unresolved. The V end was cut by 6 bases, the J end by 8 bases, with 17 bases between. Germline assignment: CDR1 MNHNS and CDR2 SASEGT. This CDR3 is built from 14 residues. The CDR3 nucleotides read TGTGCCAGCAGACCGGGTCACGAAGTGGACATTCAGTACTTC. It codes for CASRPGHEVDIQYF.

The chain recombines TRBV5-5 with TRBJ2-2, with no clear D. The length of the CDR3 is 14 residues. V was trimmed by 1 base and J by 4 bases, leaving 8 bases between them. Germline V lookup: CDR1 SGHKS, CDR2 YYEKEE (reference sequence). CDR3 in amino acids: CASSLPSVTGELFF. The DNA of the CDR3 is TGTGCCAGCAGCTTGCCGTCTGTCACCGGGGAGCTGTTTTTT.

There are a few counts of this clonotype. V gene TRBV5-6 combines with J gene TRBJ2-1, with 7 bases lining up with TRBD2. With 2 bases clipped from V and 0 bases from J, the junction kept 5 bases outside the gene matches. Per germline, CDR1 SGHDT and CDR2 YYEEEE. The CDR3 extends over 16 amino acids. The CDR3 spells CASSFPSGSSYNEQFF. In DNA form, the CDR3 reads TGTGCCAGCAGCTTCCCTAGCGGAAGCTCCTACAATGAGCAGTTCTTC. Combining the CDR3 with reference TRBV5-6 and TRBJ2-1 gives the whole variable domain DAGVTQSPTHLIKTRGQQVTLRCSPKSGHDTVSWYQQALGQGPQFIFQYYEEEERQRGNFPDRFSGHQFPNYSSELNVNALLLGDSALYLCASSFPSGSSYNEQFFGPGTRLTVL.

The rearrangement uses TRBV27 and TRBJ2-1; tentatively, D is TRBD2 (5 bases). This CDR3 comprises 14 residues. With 5 bases removed from V and 4 bases from J, the gap between germline ends came to 12 bases. In germline, CDR1 is MNHEY, CDR2 SMNVEV (reference sequence). DNA of the CDR3: TGTGCCAGCAGTCACGGACTCCGTTACAATGAGCAGTTCTTC. Amino acid sequence: CASSHGLRYNEQFF.

V gene TRBV9 combines with J gene TRBJ2-1; 7 bases line up with TRBD2. Trimming at V came to 4 bases and at J to 14 bases, leaving 18 bases not matched to a gene. Germline-derived CDR1 and CDR2 are SGDLS and YYNGEE. This CDR3 has 15 amino acids. The CDR3 nucleotides are TGTGCCAGCAGCCCCTCGGGAGGAACGAGGTCGGTAGAGTTCTTC. This encodes CASSPSGGTRSVEFF.

J is TRBJ2-1 and V is TRBV7-9, with TRBD2 identical over 8 bases. This CDR3 is 15 amino acids long. The germline V gene encodes CDR1 SEHNR and CDR2 FQNEAQ (reference sequence). V lost 1 base to trimming and J lost 7 bases; unmatched junction nucleotides: 6. The CDR3 reads CASSLGRGAENEQFF. The CDR3 region has the DNA TGTGCCAGCAGCTTAGGGCGGGGGGCCGAGAATGAGCAGTTCTTC.

The rearrangement uses TRBV15 and TRBJ2-1; 7 bases are a match to TRBD1. The germline V gene has CDR1 LNHNV and CDR2 YYDKDF (reference sequence). CDR3 length: 13 residues. V trimming: 7 bases; J trimming: 2 bases; junction bases outside the gene matches: 2. The chain's CDR3 is CATNRGPYNEQFF. The CDR3 nucleotides are TGTGCCACCAACAGGGGACCCTACAATGAGCAGTTCTTC.

The V call is TRBV7-3, the J call TRBJ2-1, with 9 bases that match TRBD2. V was clipped by 2 bases and J by 5 bases; unmatched bases: 4. This CDR3 spans 15 amino acids. In germline, CDR1 is SGHTA, CDR2 FQGTGA. DNA for the CDR3: TGTGCCAGCAGCTTACAGCGGGGGGCCGACAATGAGCAGTTCTTC. The encoded protein is CASSLQRGADNEQFF. Filled out from reference TRBV7-3 and TRBJ2-1, the complete variable domain reads GAGVSQTPSNKVTEKGKYVELRCDPISGHTALYWYRQSLGQGPEFLIYFQGTGAADDSGLPNDRFFAVRPEGSVSTLKIQRTERGDSAVYLCASSLQRGADNEQFFGPGTRLTVL.

Details on this clonotype: With a much larger clone just one base away, this may be a read error. The conserved phenylalanine or tryptophan normally closing the CDR3 is absent here, so this likely arose from a read error. This chain uses TRBV3-1 with TRBJ2-1, with D unclear. The V gene lost 4 bases and the J gene lost 8 bases, with 18 bases spanning the gap. The CDR3 sequence is 15 residues long. Looked up from germline, CDR1 is LGHDT and CDR2 is YNNKEL (reference sequence). The CDR3 coding sequence is TGTGCCAGCAGCCGATTGGCTCGCCAAGTCGATGAGCAGTTCTCC. It codes for CASSRLARQVDEQFS.

This clonotype occurred a few times. The chain uses TRBV12-3 or TRBV12-4 and TRBJ2-3; 8 bases map to TRBD1. J lost 2 bases, V lost 7 bases, and 8 bases had no gene match. The CDR3 runs 15 residues. The CDR3 coding sequence is TGTGCCAGCACCACCGGGGACAGGTACACAGATACGCAGTATTTT. It encodes CASTTGDRYTDTQYF.

The J gene is TRBJ2-7, the V gene TRBV6-2 or TRBV6-3, with D perhaps matching TRBD2 (6 bases). The germline gives CDR1 MNHEY, CDR2 SVGEGT. The CDR3 has 12 amino acids. Trimming stripped 5 bases from V and 7 bases from J, with 12 bases between. CDR3 coding DNA: TGTGCCAGCAGTGAGGGGAGCGGGGAGCAGTACTTC. Protein sequence: CASSEGSGEQYF.